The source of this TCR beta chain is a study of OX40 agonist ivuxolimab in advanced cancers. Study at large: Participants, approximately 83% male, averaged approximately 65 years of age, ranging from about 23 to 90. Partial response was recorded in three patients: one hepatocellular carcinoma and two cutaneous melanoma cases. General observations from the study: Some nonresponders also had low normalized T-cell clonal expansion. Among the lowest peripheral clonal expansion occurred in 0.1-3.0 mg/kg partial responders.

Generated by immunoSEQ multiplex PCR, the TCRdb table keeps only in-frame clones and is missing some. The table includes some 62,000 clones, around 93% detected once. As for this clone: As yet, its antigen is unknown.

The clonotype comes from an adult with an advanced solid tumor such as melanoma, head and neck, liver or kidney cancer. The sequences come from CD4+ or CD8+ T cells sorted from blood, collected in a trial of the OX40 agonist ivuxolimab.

The CDR3 DNA reads as TGTGCCAGCAGTCCCACAGGGGGCAACGAGCAGTACTTC. It specifies CASSPTGGNEQYF. The rearrangement links TRBV9 to TRBJ2-7, with 9 positions matching TRBD1. The CDR3 length is 13 residues. Trimming removed 5 bases from V and 5 bases from J; junction bases left unmatched: 5. Germline V gives CDR1 SGDLS, CDR2 YYNGEE. The whole variable domain, remainder taken from reference TRBV9 and TRBJ2-7, is DSGVTQTPKHLITATGQRVTLRCSPRSGDLSVYWYQQSLDQGLQFLIQYYNGEERAKGNILERFSAQQFPDLHSELNLSSLELGDSALYFCASSPTGGNEQYFGPGTRLTVT.